This T cell receptor (beta chain) was sequenced in a study of T cell responses to AZD1222 COVID-19 vaccine. V was trimmed by 1 base and J by 2 bases, leaving 15 bases between them. Germline V gives CDR1 KGHSH, CDR2 LQKENI. The CDR3 consists of 16 residues. Findings of the study overall: Seropositive AZD1222 recipients at baseline numbered only five or six.

Turning to this clone: What it recognizes is unknown.

Assay used: immunoSEQ multiplex PCR; TCRdb lists only in-frame clones, some missing. The table shows under 150,000 clones, with roughly 86% occurring only once. This chain joins TRBV18 and TRBJ2-7; no firm D call. This sample comprised peripheral blood, obtained 28 days after the second AZD1222 dose. This receptor was taken from an adult who received the AZD1222 COVID-19 vaccine. CDR3 nucleotides: TGTGCCAGCTCACCACGGGTTGGGGAAAGGCCCTACGAGCAGTACTTC. Its protein product is CASSPRVGERPYEQYF.